These T cell receptor beta chains were read from a single sample in a study of CD8 T cells in ankylosing spondylitis. In TCRdb, the 5' RACE reads were re-called with MiXCR into one record per CDR3 protein. This table holds about 800,000 distinct CDR3 sequences, 10% to 15% found once. The specimen sequenced was blood, either unsorted or a sorted T cell fraction (not recorded which). These receptors were taken from a male donor with ankylosing spondylitis. CDR3s include the opening cysteine and the closing phenylalanine or tryptophan. The order of the fields is D gene, clone size, J gene, V gene, CDR3 DNA, CDR3 protein. D genes are given only for firm matches. The listing skips clone size in some rows; elsewhere it reads once, few, many or a size class.

NA NA TRBJ1-1 TRBV5-5 TGTGCCAGCAGCTTGGCAATCGGGGCTCGGGGGTCCACTGAAGCTTTCTTT CASSLAIGARGSTEAFF
TRBD2 few TRBJ2-7 TRBV12-3/TRBV12-4 TGTGCCAGCAGTCCCCTAGGCGGGAGTTATCTAGACTTCGAGCAGTACTTC CASSPLGGSYLDFEQYF
NA NA TRBJ2-3 TRBV18 TGTGCCAGCTCACCGGGAGCGGCAGATACGCAGTATTTT CASSPGAADTQYF
TRBD2 NA TRBJ2-5 TRBV27 TGTGCCAGCAGTTTAAATTTCGGGCTAGCGGGGACCCAGTACTTC CASSLNFGLAGTQYF
NA few TRBJ2-6 TRBV20-1 TGCAGTGCTAGGGGGCCATCTGGGGCCAACGTCCTGACTTTC CSARGPSGANVLTF
NA NA TRBJ1-1 TRBV5-1 TGCGCCAGCAGCTTGTTCGCGGGGAGCGCTGAAGCTTTCTTT CASSLFAGSAEAFF
TRBD2 few TRBJ2-2 TRBV9 TGTGCCAGCTCCTTACGGGGAGGGGCGCACCCGAACACCGGGGAGCTGTTTTTT CASSLRGGAHPNTGELFF
NA few TRBJ2-7 TRBV7-2 TGTGCCAGCAGCTTAAGGAGCTGGGGCAGGGTTGGCGAGCAGTACTTC CASSLRSWGRVGEQYF
NA NA TRBJ2-3 TRBV20-1 TGCAGTGCTAGTGATGATCGGTACCAGTATTTT CSASDDRYQYF
TRBD2 NA TRBJ2-5 TRBV3-1 TGTGCCACGTCCTGGGAGGGAGAGACCCAGTACTTC CATSWEGETQYF
NA many TRBJ2-7 TRBV7-2 TGTGCCAGCAGCCAGCAGGGAGGTCATTACGAGCAGTACTTC CASSQQGGHYEQYF
TRBD1 NA TRBJ1-5 TRBV7-2 TGTGCCAGCAGCTTAGGGACAGGGGGTGCTCAGCCCCAGCATTTT CASSLGTGGAQPQHF
NA NA TRBJ2-3 TRBV11-2 TGTGCCAGCAGCCAGGGGACCCCCTTCACAGATACGCAGTATTTT CASSQGTPFTDTQYF
NA many TRBJ1-3 TRBV7-2 TGTGCCAGCAGCCCACGGACAGCATTCTCTGGAAACACCATATATTTT CASSPRTAFSGNTIYF
TRBD2 few TRBJ2-2 TRBV10-3 TGTGCCATCCGGGGACTAGCGGATAACACCGGGGAGCTGTTTTTT CAIRGLADNTGELFF
TRBD1 many TRBJ1-6 TRBV4-2 TGTGCCAGCAGCCAATTGGGACAGCTTAATTCACCCCTCCACTTT CASSQLGQLNSPLHF
NA NA TRBJ1-4 TRBV27 TGTGCCAGCAGTACCCGGGACACCGGATTGGAAAAACTGTTTTTT CASSTRDTGLEKLFF
TRBD2 few TRBJ2-6 TRBV6-5 TGTGCCAGCAGTTACTCGAGTGGGGAGGGATCGGGGGCCAACGTCCTGACTTTC CASSYSSGEGSGANVLTF
NA NA TRBJ2-7 TRBV4-2 TGTGCCAGCAGCCAAGGGTCTACAACTAGCTCCTACGAGCAGTACTTC CASSQGSTTSSYEQYF
TRBD2 few TRBJ2-5 TRBV29-1 TGCAGCGTTGTGCGGGGGGATTGGGAGACCCAGTACTTC CSVVRGDWETQYF
NA NA TRBJ1-5 TRBV5-5 TGTGCCAGCAGCTTGAAGGGGTATAGCAATCAGCCCCAGCATTTT CASSLKGYSNQPQHF
NA many TRBJ2-1 TRBV20-1 TGCAGTGCTAGAGGTGGGGGAATGGAGCAGTTCTTC CSARGGGMEQFF
NA NA TRBJ2-1 TRBV6-2/TRBV6-3 TGTGCCAGCAGTTACCCACGACAGATCCTAAGCTCCTACAATGAGCAGTTCTTC CASSYPRQILSSYNEQFF
NA many TRBJ2-7 TRBV29-1 TGCAGCGTCGTTCTACAGGGTGGGTCCTCCTACGAGCAGTACTTC CSVVLQGGSSYEQYF
TRBD2 few TRBJ2-2 TRBV6-1 TGTGCCAGCAGCCACGGACTAGCGGGGACCGGGGAGCTGTTTTTT CASSHGLAGTGELFF
TRBD2 few TRBJ2-2 TRBV7-2 TGTGCCAGCAGCAAAAGCCGCGGGGGGGCTATCACCGGGGAGCTGTTTTTT CASSKSRGGAITGELFF
NA few TRBJ2-3 TRBV7-9 TGTGCCAGCAGCTTAGGCGCGGGATACACAGATACGCAGTATTTT CASSLGAGYTDTQYF
NA few TRBJ1-1 TRBV9 TGTGCCAGCAGCCCGAGTCGAGGGGTGAACACTGAAGCTTTCTTT CASSPSRGVNTEAFF
TRBD2 few TRBJ2-1 TRBV20-1 TGCAGTGCTATAACTAGCGGAAGTGGTAATGAGCAGTTCTTC CSAITSGSGNEQFF
NA NA TRBJ2-3 TRBV20-1 TGCAGTGCTAGTTTTAGGCTCCCCTCCCAGTATTTT CSASFRLPSQYF
NA few TRBJ1-1 TRBV7-2 TGTGCCAGCAGCTCAGAGGGACTCGCATCGAACACTGAAGCTTTCTTT CASSSEGLASNTEAFF
NA many TRBJ1-6 TRBV7-9 TGTGCCAGCACCCGCGGTACGGAGGCTTCACCCCTCCACTTT CASTRGTEASPLHF
TRBD2 few TRBJ2-3 TRBV18 TGTGCCAGCTCACCGGCACTAGCGCAGAGCACAGATACGCAGTATTTT CASSPALAQSTDTQYF
NA few TRBJ1-1 TRBV5-1 TGCGCCAGCAGCTTTAGCGATAACACTGAAGCTTTCTTT CASSFSDNTEAFF
TRBD1 NA TRBJ2-7 TRBV7-2 TGTGCCAGCAGCTTAGGTGTCTGGGGACAGGGCTACGAGCAGTACTTC CASSLGVWGQGYEQYF
TRBD1 NA TRBJ1-1 TRBV4-2 TGTGCCAGCAGCCAAGCATTAGGCGACAGGGTTATCACTGAAGCTTTCTTT CASSQALGDRVITEAFF
NA many TRBJ1-6 TRBV20-1 TGCAGTGCTAGAGGGGGGCGGGGTTCACCCCTCCACTTT CSARGGRGSPLHF
NA NA TRBJ2-3 TRBV6-5 TGTGCCAGCAGTTACGAAGAAGGCACAGATACGCAGTATTTT CASSYEEGTDTQYF
NA NA TRBJ1-2 TRBV5-1 TGCGCCAGCAGCCGTGGGGTGACAGAGGATGGCTACACCTTC CASSRGVTEDGYTF
NA NA TRBJ1-2 TRBV4-3 TGCGCCAGCAGCCAAGATTCCAGGAGCCAAATTGGCTACACCTTC CASSQDSRSQIGYTF
NA NA TRBJ1-5 TRBV5-1 TGCGCCAGCAGCTTGGCCGGGACACCCCAGCAGCCTCAGCATTTT CASSLAGTPQQPQHF
TRBD1 few TRBJ1-5 TRBV6-1 TGTGCCGGACAGGGGGGCGGCAATCAGCCCCAGCATTTT CAGQGGGNQPQHF
NA many TRBJ1-2 TRBV20-1 TGCAGTGCTAGTGTTTTTGATGGCTACACCTTC CSASVFDGYTF
TRBD2 NA TRBJ2-3 TRBV7-2 TGTGCCAGCAGGCGGGGGGTGGCTAGCGGGAGGGAAACGCAGTATTTT CASRRGVASGRETQYF
NA few TRBJ1-1 TRBV30 TGTGCGACTAGAGGGGACACTGAAGCTTTCTTT CATRGDTEAFF
NA NA TRBJ2-5 TRBV6-1 TGTGCCAGCAGCATTGGCAGATCCTTTGGGTGGGACCAAGAGACCCAGTACTTC CASSIGRSFGWDQETQYF
TRBD1 NA TRBJ2-6 TRBV5-1 TGCGCCAGCAGCTTGGCCCCAGGGGGCGCATCCGGGGCCAACGTCCTGACTTTC CASSLAPGGASGANVLTF
NA NA TRBJ2-1 TRBV4-1 TGCGCCAGCAGCTCTCAGGGGAGGAGCGGTGGCGAGCAGTTCTTC CASSSQGRSGGEQFF
NA many TRBJ2-3 TRBV4-3 TGCGCCAGCAGCCAAGATGGAAGCACAGATACGCAGTATTTT CASSQDGSTDTQYF
NA NA TRBJ2-1 TRBV7-2 TGTGCCAGCAGCTTACGGGGGGCCCAACTTGGTGAGCAGTTCTTC CASSLRGAQLGEQFF
TRBD1 NA TRBJ2-5 TRBV5-6 TGTGCCAGCAGCCCGGGACAGGGGAGGGAGGAGACCCAGTACTTC CASSPGQGREETQYF
TRBD1 NA TRBJ1-2 TRBV5-1 TGCGCCAGCAGCCGGGGACAGAACCCTAACTATGGCTACACCTTC CASSRGQNPNYGYTF
TRBD1 few TRBJ1-1 TRBV6-2/TRBV6-3 TGTGCCAGCATTCTATTCAGGGGGGCAAGTACTGAAGCTTTCTTT CASILFRGASTEAFF
NA NA TRBJ1-4 TRBV5-1 TGCGCCAGCAGCGCCATGGAGGTACGGTTTAATGAAAAACTGTTTTTT CASSAMEVRFNEKLFF
NA many TRBJ1-1 TRBV7-3 TGTGCCAGCAGCCGTCAGGGGAGGGGCACTGAAGCTTTCTTT CASSRQGRGTEAFF
NA NA TRBJ2-7 TRBV6-2/TRBV6-3 TGTGCCAGCAGTTACGCTGGGATGGGGACCTACGAGCAGTACTTC CASSYAGMGTYEQYF
NA few TRBJ1-2 TRBV7-2 TGTGCCAGCAGCTTAGCGGCGGCGCGGGGCTATGGCTACACCTTC CASSLAAARGYGYTF